Listed here are 27 T cell receptor beta chains from one sample, sequenced in a study of post-analysis software for immune sequencing data. General study findings and limits: With TRBV5-6, TRBV5-1 and TRBV20-1 included, about five TRBV segments were more frequent in patients than in controls.

Unique molecular identifiers were present in the TCR beta cDNA libraries. Using its own MiXCR run on the PCR reads, TCRdb lists one record per CDR3 protein. The sample shows 400,000 to 500,000 distinct CDR3 sequences, 35% to 45% of them seen only once. Their target antigens are unknown. The material sequenced was blood. The source of these receptors is a girl aged 2-9 years with multiple sclerosis.

This chain joins TRBV11-2 and TRBJ2-3, with 10 bases identical to TRBD2. The V gene end was trimmed by 2 bases and the J gene end by 1 base; junction bases not matched to a gene: 9. The CDR3 extends over 18 amino acids. Germline assignment: CDR1 SGHAT and CDR2 FQNNGV. CDR3 loop: CASSLRASGGLRTDTQYF. CDR3 bases: TGTGCCAGCAGCTTACGGGCTAGCGGGGGCCTACGCACAGATACGCAGTATTTT.

This chain joins TRBV4-1 and TRBJ1-2, with 7 bases aligning to TRBD1. Germline V lookup: CDR1 MGHRA, CDR2 YSYEKL. J lost 3 bases, V lost 3 bases, and 7 bases had no gene match. The CDR3 has 15 residues. The DNA of the CDR3 is TGCGCCAGCAGCCACGGCGGACAGGAACACTATGGCTACACCTTC. Protein: CASSHGGQEHYGYTF.

This clonotype has more than one count but fewer than ten. This sequence joins TRBV28 and TRBJ2-7; D possibly corresponds to TRBD1 (6 bases). Trimming took off 6 bases at V and 1 base at J, with 19 bases between the two ends. The CDR3 is made up of 16 amino acids. The V gene's germline CDR1 is MDHEN and CDR2 SYDVKM. CDR3: CASRSSWGRNSYEQYF. The CDR3 DNA reads TGTGCCAGCAGGAGCTCCTGGGGGCGGAATTCCTACGAGCAGTACTTC.

This sequence joins TRBV28 and TRBJ1-1; D is uncertain. The CDR3 totals 13 residues. Looked up from germline, CDR1 is MDHEN and CDR2 is SYDVKM. V was cut by 3 bases and J by 1 base, with 6 bases left in between. CDR3 DNA sequence: TGTGCCAGCAGTTTTGAGTCGAACACTGAAGCTTTCTTT. As protein: CASSFESNTEAFF.

Remarks on this clonotype: An end of the junction does not agree with germline; a read error may underlie this. The chain recombines TRBV7-9 with TRBJ2-7; perhaps TRBD1 as D (5 bases). Germline loops: CDR1 SEHNR, CDR2 FQNEAQ (reference sequence). CDR3 length equals 15 residues. Written as DNA, the CDR3 is TGTGCCAGCAGCGCCCTTGGGAACAGGAGATACGTGCAGTACTTC. It codes for CASSALGNRRYVQYF. The whole variable domain, filled in from reference TRBV7-9 and TRBJ2-7, reads DTGVSQNPRHKITKRGQNVTFRCDPISEHNRLYWYRQTLGQGPEFLTYFQNEAQLEKSRLLSDRFSAERPKGSFSTLEIQRTEQGDSAMYLCASSALGNRRYVQYFGPGTRLTVT.

This clonotype was recorded at least ten times. The chain links TRBV20-1 to TRBJ2-7, with 12 bases matching TRBD2. The length of the CDR3 is 15 residues. CDR1 and CDR2 (germline): DFQATT, SNEGSKA (reference sequence). J lost 2 bases, V lost 5 bases, and 7 bases had no gene match. This CDR3 reads CSAPTLAGGPYEQYF. CDR3 DNA sequence: TGCAGTGCTCCAACTCTAGCGGGAGGGCCCTACGAGCAGTACTTC.

This chain joins TRBV29-1 and TRBJ2-7, with 7 nucleotides matching TRBD1. V lost 6 bases and J lost 3; bases outside the gene matches: 11. The CDR3 spans 14 residues. Germline V gene data show CDR1 as SQVTM and CDR2 as ANQGSEA. CDR3 protein: CSVFQGQAVYEQYF. The DNA for the CDR3 is TGCAGCGTCTTTCAAGGACAGGCTGTCTACGAGCAGTACTTC.

V gene TRBV6-2 or TRBV6-3 combines with J gene TRBJ2-4; D unclear. TRBJ2-5 matches the DNA end more closely, so the J call is doubtful. Germline CDR1 reads MNHEY; CDR2 reads SVGEGT. The CDR3 totals 13 residues. Written as DNA, the CDR3 is TGTGCCAGCGGTAGAGAACTCCAAGAGACCCAGTACTTC. Translation gives CASGRELQETQYF.

This clonotype was seen more than once but under ten times. The chain combines TRBV7-8 with TRBJ1-6, with unresolved D. Germline-derived CDR1 and CDR2 are SGHVS and FQNEAQ. This CDR3 has 12 amino acids. Trimming pared 1 base from V and 11 bases from J, leaving 6 bases between. The CDR3 coding sequence is TGTGCCAGCAGCTTAGAGAGAACACCCCTCCACTTT. Protein product: CASSLERTPLHF. The full variable domain, with the rest looked up from reference TRBV7-8 and TRBJ1-6, is GAGVSQSPRYKVAKRGQDVALRCDPISGHVSLFWYQQALGQGPEFLTYFQNEAQLDKSGLPSDRFFAERPEGSVSTLKIQRTQQEDSAVYLCASSLERTPLHFGNGTRLTVT.

V gene TRBV10-3 combines with J gene TRBJ2-7; maybe TRBD1 (5 bases). Per the germline V gene, CDR1 is ENHRY and CDR2 is SYGVKD. The CDR3 runs to 14 residues. The V end was cut by 3 bases, the J end by 1 base, with 10 bases between. CDR3 in DNA: TGTGCCATCAGTGACAGACAGTTTTCCTACGAGCAGTACTTC. Protein product: CAISDRQFSYEQYF.

A single count supports this clonotype. J is TRBJ2-5 and V is TRBV20-1; no definite D call. This CDR3 is built from 12 residues. Trimming took off 3 bases at V and 1 base at J, with 6 bases between the two ends. Germline-derived CDR1 and CDR2 are DFQATT and SNEGSKA (reference sequence). CDR3 nucleotides: TGCAGTGCTAGGCCCGTCCAAGAGACCCAGTACTTC. Its protein is CSARPVQETQYF.

In DNA form, the CDR3 reads TGTGCCAGCAGTCCTGGGGATACGCAGTATTTT. This translates into CASSPGDTQYF. The rearrangement links TRBV12-3 or TRBV12-4 to TRBJ2-3; D unclear. Trimming shortened V by 5 bases and J by 6 bases, and 6 bases separated the two germline ends. The CDR3 runs 11 residues.

DNA of the CDR3: TGTGCCAGCAGACAGGGGAGGGTCACTGAAGCTTTCTTT. This codes for CASRQGRVTEAFF. The chain links TRBV14 to TRBJ1-1; 7 nucleotides agree with TRBD1. Looked up from germline, CDR1 is SGHDN and CDR2 is FVKESK. This CDR3 region has 13 residues. J was trimmed by 4 bases and V by 6 bases; bases with no gene match: 5.

V gene TRBV6-9 combines with J gene TRBJ2-7; 9 nucleotides line up with TRBD1. Unmatched junction bases numbered 8, after V lost 10 bases and J lost 4 bases. The CDR3 is made up of 13 amino acids. CDR1 is MNHGY and CDR2 is SVAAGI in the germline V gene. This CDR3 is CATARDRAYEQYF. CDR3 nucleotides: TGTGCCACCGCCCGGGACAGGGCTTACGAGCAGTACTTC.

This clonotype was seen just once. This chain links TRBV3-1 with TRBJ2-2; D is uncertain. Germline values: CDR1 LGHDT, CDR2 YNNKEL (reference sequence). This CDR3 spans 11 amino acids. Trimming pared 2 bases from V and 6 bases from J, leaving 1 base between. The DNA of the CDR3 is TGTGCCAGCAGCCAACCCGGGGAGCTGTTTTTT. This translates into CASSQPGELFF.

V and J are TRBV10-3 and TRBJ1-1; no clear D gene. V gave up 3 bases and J gave up 5 bases, with 16 bases separating them. The CDR3 contains 15 residues. CDR1 and CDR2 from the germline V gene are ENHRY and SYGVKD. This CDR3 reads CAISDRRAGWTEAFF. Here the CDR3 DNA reads TGTGCCATCAGTGATCGTAGGGCGGGGTGGACTGAAGCTTTCTTT.

The chain joins TRBV5-5 to TRBJ2-3; TRBD2 matches at 11 bases. The CDR3 covers 20 residues. Germline loops: CDR1 SGHKS, CDR2 YYEKEE (reference sequence). The V segment lost 0 bases and the J segment 5 bases; nucleotides outside the gene matches: 17. CDR3 in DNA: TGTGCCAGCAGCTTGGTTGGGCTAGCGGGGGGAACCCCTCTTAGAGATACGCAGTATTTT. It codes for CASSLVGLAGGTPLRDTQYF.

The chain employs TRBV6-5 and TRBJ2-7, with 7 bases lining up with TRBD1. The CDR3 is made up of 17 amino acids. The junction had 12 bases not matched to a gene; V was cut back by 2 bases and J by 2 bases. CDR1 MNHEY and CDR2 SVGAGI come from the germline V gene. CDR3 DNA: TGTGCCAGCAGTTACACAATGTCGGGACAGCCGGCCTACGAGCAGTACTTC. It translates to CASSYTMSGQPAYEQYF.

This chain links TRBV27 with TRBJ2-7; 7 bases align to TRBD2. Per germline, CDR1 MNHEY and CDR2 SMNVEV (reference sequence). V shed 3 bases, J shed 3 bases, and the junction held 11 bases outside the gene matches. This CDR3 spans 16 amino acids. The CDR3 bases are TGTGCCAGCAGTTTTCATCTCCCTAGCGGTTACTACGAGCAGTACTTC. It translates to CASSFHLPSGYYEQYF.

This clonotype came up once. The genes are TRBV5-1 and TRBJ2-6; weak D call: TRBD2 (6 bases). The V and J ends lost 0 bases and 2 bases respectively, with 9 bases between them. Germline assignment: CDR1 SGHRS and CDR2 YFSETQ. This CDR3 spans 16 amino acids. CDR3: CASSLEWGAGANVLTF. The CDR3 nucleotides read TGCGCCAGCAGCTTGGAATGGGGGGCTGGGGCCAACGTCCTGACTTTC.

V and J are TRBV25-1 and TRBJ2-7, with 7 nucleotides matching TRBD1. Germline loops: CDR1 MGHDK, CDR2 SYGVNS. Losses at the gene ends were 1 base for V and 7 bases for J; bases not matched to a gene: 7. The CDR3 consists of 14 residues. In DNA form, the CDR3 reads TGTGCCAGCAGTGAATCGAGGGGGCATGGGGAGCAGTACTTC. This gives the protein CASSESRGHGEQYF.

This clonotype occurred a few times. This chain links TRBV3-1 with TRBJ2-7; the D is unclear. The J call may be wrong; the DNA end is better matched by TRBJ2-5. The CDR3 covers 14 residues. Germline CDR1 and CDR2: LGHDT and YNNKEL (reference sequence). CDR3 residues: CASSFRTQAETQYF. The CDR3 nucleotides are TGTGCCAGCAGCTTTCGGACCCAGGCGGAGACCCAGTACTTC.

The gene calls are TRBV20-1 and TRBJ1-5, with 11 bases identical to TRBD1. The CDR3 is 15 residues long. V was pared by 4 bases and J by 4 bases, with 6 bases of the junction left unmatched. CDR1 and CDR2 from the germline V gene are DFQATT and SNEGSKA (reference sequence). CDR3 nucleotides: TGCAGTGCTACCTCCGGGACAGGGGGTAATCAGCCCCAGCATTTT. Amino acid sequence: CSATSGTGGNQPQHF.

The chain recombines TRBV3-1 with TRBJ1-5; no clear D gene. The CDR3 has 12 amino acids. Per germline, CDR1 LGHDT and CDR2 YNNKEL (reference sequence). Trimming took off 1 base at V and 9 bases at J, with 7 bases between the two ends. The CDR3 coding sequence is TGTGCCAGCAGCCAAGGGATGGGGCCCCAGCATTTT. Protein product: CASSQGMGPQHF.

CDR3 nucleotides: TGTGCCAGCAGCTTACCAGGAAATACGCAGTATTTT. Its protein product is CASSLPGNTQYF. The J gene is TRBJ2-3, the V gene TRBV7-2; D is ambiguous. Germline CDR1 reads SGHTA; CDR2 reads FQGNSA. Trimming shortened V by 2 bases and J by 7 bases, and 7 bases separated the two germline ends. The CDR3 length is 12 residues.

V gene TRBV28 combines with J gene TRBJ1-2; D not resolved. The CDR3 loop spans 17 amino acids. Trimming removed 5 bases from V and 5 bases from J, with 24 bases in between. Germline assignment: CDR1 MDHEN and CDR2 SYDVKM. The CDR3 sequence is CASSATLSGGLIYGYTF. For the CDR3, the DNA is TGTGCCAGCAGTGCTACCCTCAGCGGAGGTCTCATTTATGGCTACACCTTC.

The chain joins TRBV27 to TRBJ2-7; D is unclear. Germline V CDR1 and CDR2: MNHEY, SMNVEV (reference sequence). Trimming stripped 4 bases from V and 6 bases from J, with 19 bases between. The CDR3 contains 15 residues. CDR3 residues: CASSSRTMTVLEQYF. The DNA for the CDR3 is TGTGCCAGCAGTTCCAGAACCATGACCGTCCTCGAGCAGTACTTC.